The sequence of this TCR beta chain was determined in a study of blood T cells in healthy people across ages. The junction had 12 bases not matched to a gene; V was cut back by 6 bases and J by 1 base. CDR3 length: 17 residues. In germline, CDR1 is DFQATT, CDR2 SNEGSKA (reference sequence). Next came a second PCR, run for roughly 7 to 12 cycles, which used a sample-barcoded 5' primer along with a J-beta primer mix. Paired-end reads containing CDR3 totaled no fewer than 2.5 million for each sample. MiXCR, applied by TCRdb to the 5' RACE reads, yields one record per CDR3 protein. The table includes about a million distinct CDR3 sequences, more than 30% detected once.

This sequence was found in a man between 18 and 35 years old in good health. Sequencing was done on a sample of blood. The gene calls are TRBV20-1 and TRBJ1-6; 7 bases fit TRBD1. In DNA form, the CDR3 reads TGCAGTGCCCTACAGGGGACATCAAATTCCTATAATTCACCCCTCCACTTT. Its translation: CSALQGTSNSYNSPLHF.